These T cell receptor beta chains were read from a single sample in a study of T cell responses to AZD1222 COVID-19 vaccine. Some clones are missing from TCRdb's copy, which holds only in-frame ones; the method was immunoSEQ multiplex PCR. The top ten clones hold about 2.7% of a sample with 95,000 or so clones, approximately 89% of them seen once. Sequencing was performed on peripheral blood, taken on day 0 of MenACWY control vaccination. The source of these receptors is an adult in good health. CDR3s include the opening cysteine and the closing phenylalanine or tryptophan. The order of the fields is V gene, J gene, CDR3 protein.

TRBV7-8	TRBJ1-2	CASSLGTIYGYTF
TRBV7-8	TRBJ2-3	CASSPGQGLTDTQYF
TRBV19	TRBJ2-2	CASSTEGGTGELFF
TRBV7-3	TRBJ2-1	CASSPSRGSGAYNEQFF
TRBV11-2	TRBJ2-5	CASSPSFTQYF
TRBV28	TRBJ1-6	CASAPGSYNSPLHF
TRBV4-3	TRBJ1-5	CASSQVLAGGYDNQPQHF
TRBV19	TRBJ2-1	CASQTGTIKFF
TRBV6-6	TRBJ1-1	CASQGYTSNTEAFF
TRBV19	TRBJ1-5	CASTVGQGPQPQHF
TRBV9	TRBJ1-1	CASSVTGGAYTEAFF
TRBV7-2	TRBJ1-5	CASSLEAAYQPQHF
TRBV21-1	TRBJ2-7	CARVRDYEQYF
TRBV18	TRBJ2-5	CASSGLVQETQYF
TRBV3-1/TRBV3-2	TRBJ1-2	CASSQVTYGYTF
TRBV28	TRBJ1-2	CASSFRTGEMGYTF
TRBV7-9	TRBJ1-1	CASVPITGGLVDTEAFF
TRBV4-3	TRBJ1-2	CASSQGSQGVYGYTF
TRBV30	TRBJ2-1	CAWTTGLLNEQFF
TRBV5-5	TRBJ1-3	CASSTNSGNTIYF
TRBV11-2	TRBJ2-1	CASSLRTDSFQYNEQFF
TRBV7-2	TRBJ2-1	CASSSPLFSNEQFF
TRBV4-1	TRBJ2-1	CASSHRQETVKPEQFF
TRBV4-1	TRBJ1-4	CASSQVGDFSGKLFF
TRBV11-3	TRBJ1-3	CASSLAWTAGNTIYF
TRBV28	TRBJ1-1	CASSLARQTEAFF
TRBV11-2	TRBJ1-1	CASSLAGRVRVNTEAFF
TRBV11-3	TRBJ1-6	CASSLGGRRGSPLHF
TRBV10-3	TRBJ2-7	CAISGGDIYEQYF
TRBV19	TRBJ1-5	CASSITTGGNQPQHF
TRBV27	TRBJ2-7	CASSLGTTYEQYF
TRBV27	TRBJ2-7	CASSLQGAAYEQYF
TRBV7-6	TRBJ2-3	CASSLRTSGGLTDTQYF
TRBV30	TRBJ2-7	CAWSVLSGGGEQYF
TRBV9	TRBJ2-4	CASSVWQEGNIQYF
TRBV4-3	TRBJ2-7	CASSQAQGYEQYF
TRBV5-4	TRBJ1-2	CASSITTQEGYTF
TRBV4-3	TRBJ1-1	CASSQGTRDTEAFF
TRBV6-5	TRBJ1-3	CAIGGGTAGNTIYF
TRBV5-1	TRBJ2-1	CASSLGWINEQFF
TRBV28	TRBJ1-1	CASSLRGMGTEAFF
TRBV5-4	TRBJ2-5	CASSQAAGEETQYF
TRBV4-1	TRBJ2-7	CASSHPSFSPGQGAYEQYF
TRBV30	TRBJ1-2	CAWSATLLNYGYTF
TRBV18	TRBJ1-2	CASSPDSIYGYTF
TRBV20-1	TRBJ2-7	CSAPSRYEQYF
TRBV9	TRBJ1-1	CASSVTGESQAFF
TRBV4-2	TRBJ2-1	CASSQGLWTGNEQFF
TRBV19	TRBJ1-6	CASSIARGGTVSPLHF
TRBV10-2	TRBJ2-1	CASSDFDRGNSYNEQFF
TRBV7-9	TRBJ1-2	CASSPIRVGYGYTF
TRBV4-3	TRBJ2-5	CASSEITAETQYF
TRBV29-1	TRBJ1-2	CSVRTPSPYNYGYTF
TRBV29-1	TRBJ1-4	CSVELDIATNEKLFF
TRBV5-6	TRBJ1-2	CASSRDRGYGYTF
TRBV24-1	TRBJ1-2	CATSQPGENYGYTF
TRBV4-1	TRBJ1-1	CASSQAGHRGQAFF
TRBV2	TRBJ1-2	CASSGDSTNYGYTF
TRBV19	TRBJ2-5	CASSIGTGAQETQYF
TRBV7-9	TRBJ2-1	CASSLDGYNEQFF